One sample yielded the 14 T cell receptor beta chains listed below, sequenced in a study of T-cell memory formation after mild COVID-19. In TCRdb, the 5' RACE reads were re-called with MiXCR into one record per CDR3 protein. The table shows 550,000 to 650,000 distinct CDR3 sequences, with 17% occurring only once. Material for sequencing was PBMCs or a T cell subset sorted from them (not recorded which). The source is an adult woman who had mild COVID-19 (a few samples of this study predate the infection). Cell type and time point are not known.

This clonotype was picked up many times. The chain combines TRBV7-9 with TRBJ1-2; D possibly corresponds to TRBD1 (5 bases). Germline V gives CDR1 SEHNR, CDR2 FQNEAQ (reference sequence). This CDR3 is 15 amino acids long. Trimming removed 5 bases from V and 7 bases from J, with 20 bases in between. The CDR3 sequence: CASSTAAIRETGYTF. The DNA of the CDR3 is TGTGCCAGCAGCACAGCTGCCATCAGGGAGACTGGCTACACCTTC.

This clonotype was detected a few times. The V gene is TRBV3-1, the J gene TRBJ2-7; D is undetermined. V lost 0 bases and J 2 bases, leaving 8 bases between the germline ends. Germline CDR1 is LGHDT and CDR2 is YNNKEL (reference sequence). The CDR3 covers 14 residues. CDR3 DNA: TGTGCCAGCAGCCAAGACAGGACGCCCTACGAGCAGTACTTC. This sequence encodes CASSQDRTPYEQYF.

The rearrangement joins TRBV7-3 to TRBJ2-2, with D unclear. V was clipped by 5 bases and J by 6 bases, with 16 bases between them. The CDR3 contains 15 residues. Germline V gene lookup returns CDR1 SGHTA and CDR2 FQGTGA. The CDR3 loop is CASSPEMFGAGELFF. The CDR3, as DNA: TGTGCCAGCAGCCCCGAAATGTTTGGCGCCGGGGAGCTGTTTTTT.

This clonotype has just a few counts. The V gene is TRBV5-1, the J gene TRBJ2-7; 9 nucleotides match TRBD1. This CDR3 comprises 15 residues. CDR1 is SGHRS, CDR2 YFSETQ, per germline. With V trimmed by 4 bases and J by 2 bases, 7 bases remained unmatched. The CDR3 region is CASSAGQGYTYEQYF. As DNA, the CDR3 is TGCGCCAGCAGCGCGGGACAGGGTTATACCTACGAGCAGTACTTC. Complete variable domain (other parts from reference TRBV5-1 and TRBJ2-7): KAGVTQTPRYLIKTRGQQVTLSCSPISGHRSVSWYQQTPGQGLQFLFEYFSETQRNKGNFPGRFSGRQFSNSRSEMNVSTLELGDSALYLCASSAGQGYTYEQYFGPGTRLTVT.

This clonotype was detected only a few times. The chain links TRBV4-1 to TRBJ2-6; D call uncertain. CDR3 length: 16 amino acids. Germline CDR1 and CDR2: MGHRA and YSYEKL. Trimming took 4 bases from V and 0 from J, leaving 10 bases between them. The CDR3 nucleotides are TGCGCCAGCAGCCGGGAAAGTACCTCTGGGGCCAACGTCCTGACTTTC. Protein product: CASSRESTSGANVLTF.

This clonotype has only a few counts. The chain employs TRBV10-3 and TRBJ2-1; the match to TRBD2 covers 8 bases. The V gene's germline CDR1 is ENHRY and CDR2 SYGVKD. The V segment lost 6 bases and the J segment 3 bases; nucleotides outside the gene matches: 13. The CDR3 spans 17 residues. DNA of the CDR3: TGTGCCATCAGCCAGCCGGGTACGGGAGGGAGCTACAATGAGCAGTTCTTC. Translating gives CAISQPGTGGSYNEQFF.

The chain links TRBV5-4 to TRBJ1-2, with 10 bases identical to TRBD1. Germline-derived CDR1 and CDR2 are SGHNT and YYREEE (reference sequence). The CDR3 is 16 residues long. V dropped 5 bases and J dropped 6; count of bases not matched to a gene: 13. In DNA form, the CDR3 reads TGTGCCAGCAGTCCAGCCGCGGGACAGGGGTCGGATGGCTACACCTTC. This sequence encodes CASSPAAGQGSDGYTF.

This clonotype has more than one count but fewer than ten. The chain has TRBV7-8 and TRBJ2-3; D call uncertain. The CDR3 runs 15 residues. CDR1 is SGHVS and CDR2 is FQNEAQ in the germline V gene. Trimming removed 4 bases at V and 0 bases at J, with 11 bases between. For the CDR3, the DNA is TGTGCCAGCAGCTCCTATAGCAGAAGCACAGATACGCAGTATTTT. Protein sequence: CASSSYSRSTDTQYF.

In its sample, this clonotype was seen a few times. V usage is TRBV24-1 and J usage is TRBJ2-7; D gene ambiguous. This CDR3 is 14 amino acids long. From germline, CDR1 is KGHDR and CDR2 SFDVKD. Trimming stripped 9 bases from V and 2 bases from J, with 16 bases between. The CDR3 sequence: CATRAAEDPYEQYF. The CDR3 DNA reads TGTGCCACCCGGGCCGCCGAAGACCCCTACGAGCAGTACTTC.

CDR3 sequence (DNA): TGTGCCAGCAGCTTAGGGACTAGTCTACAAGAGACCCAGTACTTC. Its translation is CASSLGTSLQETQYF. This chain links TRBV7-6 with TRBJ2-5, with 7 positions matching TRBD2. With 1 base clipped from V and 2 bases from J, the junction kept 4 bases outside the gene matches. The germline CDR1 and CDR2 sequences are SGHVS and FNYEAQ. There are 15 residues in the CDR3.

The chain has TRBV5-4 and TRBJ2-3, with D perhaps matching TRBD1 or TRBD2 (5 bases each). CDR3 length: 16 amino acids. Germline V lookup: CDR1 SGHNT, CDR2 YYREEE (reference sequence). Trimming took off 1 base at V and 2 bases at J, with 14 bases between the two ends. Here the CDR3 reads CASSLPGRRTTDTQYF. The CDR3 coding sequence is TGTGCCAGCAGCTTGCCGGGACGGAGAACCACAGATACGCAGTATTTT.

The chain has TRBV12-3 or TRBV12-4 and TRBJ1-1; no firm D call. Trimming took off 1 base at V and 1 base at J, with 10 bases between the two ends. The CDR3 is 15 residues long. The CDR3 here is CASSLGWERNTEAFF. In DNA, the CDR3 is TGTGCCAGCAGTTTAGGTTGGGAGCGGAACACTGAAGCTTTCTTT.

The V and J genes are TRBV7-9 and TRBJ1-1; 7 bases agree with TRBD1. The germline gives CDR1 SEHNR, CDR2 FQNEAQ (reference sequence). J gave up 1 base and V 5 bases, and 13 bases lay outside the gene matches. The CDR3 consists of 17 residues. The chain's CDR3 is CASSRPETGPQNTEAFF. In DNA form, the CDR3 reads TGTGCCAGCAGCCGCCCTGAGACAGGGCCTCAGAACACTGAAGCTTTCTTT.

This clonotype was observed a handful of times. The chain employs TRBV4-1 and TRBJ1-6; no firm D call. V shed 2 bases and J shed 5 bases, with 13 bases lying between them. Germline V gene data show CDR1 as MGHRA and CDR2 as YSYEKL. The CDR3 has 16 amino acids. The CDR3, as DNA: TGCGCCAGCAGCCAACCCCTCTCGGGTAATAATTCACCCCTCCACTTT. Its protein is CASSQPLSGNNSPLHF.